One T cell receptor (beta chain) is described in this entry. Generated by immunoSEQ multiplex PCR, the TCRdb table keeps only in-frame clones and is missing some. Among 160,000 or so clones listed, approximately 80% were seen once. This sample stems from a study of blood T cell repertoires in COVID-19. In the study overall: PBMCs, B-cell-depleted T cells, or T cells were the source of the cDNA or gDNA that made up the material.

Looked up from germline, CDR1 is LGHDT and CDR2 is YNNKEL (reference sequence). This CDR3 is built from 15 residues. J gave up 7 bases and V 4 bases, and 2 bases lay outside the gene matches. The chain links TRBV3-1 (or the pseudogene TRBV3-2) to TRBJ2-1; TRBD2 agrees at 15 bases. This receptor was identified in a man between 35 and 55 years old who had recovered from COVID-19. The sequenced material came from PBMCs or T cells enriched from blood (not recorded which). The CDR3 DNA sequence: TGTGCCAGCAGCCTCGGGACTAGCGGGAGGAATGAGCAGTTCTTC. It is translated as CASSLGTSGRNEQFF.